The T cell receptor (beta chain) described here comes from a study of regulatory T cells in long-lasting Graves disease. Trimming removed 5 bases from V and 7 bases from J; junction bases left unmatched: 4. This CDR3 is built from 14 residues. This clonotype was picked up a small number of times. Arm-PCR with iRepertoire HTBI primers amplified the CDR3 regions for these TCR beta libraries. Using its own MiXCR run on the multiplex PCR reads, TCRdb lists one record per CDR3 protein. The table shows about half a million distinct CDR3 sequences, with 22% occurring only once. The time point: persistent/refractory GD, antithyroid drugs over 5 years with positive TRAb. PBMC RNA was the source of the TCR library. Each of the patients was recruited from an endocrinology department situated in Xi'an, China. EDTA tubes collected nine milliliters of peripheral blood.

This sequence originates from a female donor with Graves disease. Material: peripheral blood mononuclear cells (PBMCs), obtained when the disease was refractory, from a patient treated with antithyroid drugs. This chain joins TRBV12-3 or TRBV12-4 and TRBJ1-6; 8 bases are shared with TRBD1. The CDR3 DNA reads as TGTGCCAGCAGTAGGACAGGGAGAAATTCACCCCTCCACTTT. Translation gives CASSRTGRNSPLHF.